The TCR beta chain under discussion was sequenced for a study of T cells after yellow fever vaccination. On the study more broadly: Low-cell-number fractions underwent preparation using SMART-Seq v4 Ultra Low Input.

Germline-derived CDR1 and CDR2 are SGHRS and YFSETQ. The CDR3 contains 19 residues. Losses at the gene ends were 0 bases for V and 2 bases for J; bases not matched to a gene: 10. Via MiXCR, TCRdb re-called the 5' RACE reads, giving one row per CDR3 protein. The table includes under 600,000 distinct CDR3 sequences, roughly 14% detected once. The receptor was isolated from a young man who received the YFV17D yellow fever vaccine. Sequenced here: PBMCs, sampled on the day of the yellow fever booster vaccination. The chain combines TRBV5-1 with TRBJ2-3; 12 bases map to TRBD2. The CDR3 bases are TGCGCCAGCAGCTTGGTGACTAGCGGGAGCTTTACAGACACAGATACGCAGTATTTT. Its protein is CASSLVTSGSFTDTDTQYF.